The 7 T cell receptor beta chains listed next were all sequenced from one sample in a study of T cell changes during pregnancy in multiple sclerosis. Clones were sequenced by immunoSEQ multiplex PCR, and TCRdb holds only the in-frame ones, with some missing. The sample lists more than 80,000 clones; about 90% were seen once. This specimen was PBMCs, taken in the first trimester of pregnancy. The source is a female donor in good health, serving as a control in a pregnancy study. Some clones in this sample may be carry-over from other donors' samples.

The CDR3 DNA sequence: TGTGCCAGCAGCTCATGGAGTTCAGGGGCTGAAGATACGCAGTATTTT. This codes for CASSSWSSGAEDTQYF. The rearrangement links TRBV7-2 to TRBJ2-3, with D perhaps TRBD1 (6 bases). The ends were cut back, 4 bases at V and 5 bases at J, with 19 bases in the middle. The CDR3 covers 16 residues. CDR1 is SGHTA and CDR2 is FQGNSA in the germline V gene.

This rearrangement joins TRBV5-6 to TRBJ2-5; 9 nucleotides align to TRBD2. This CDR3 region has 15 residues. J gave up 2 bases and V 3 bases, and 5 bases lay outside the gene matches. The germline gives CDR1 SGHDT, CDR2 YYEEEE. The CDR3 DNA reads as TGTGCCAGCAGCTGGGAGACTAGCGGACAAGAGACCCAGTACTTC. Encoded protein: CASSWETSGQETQYF.

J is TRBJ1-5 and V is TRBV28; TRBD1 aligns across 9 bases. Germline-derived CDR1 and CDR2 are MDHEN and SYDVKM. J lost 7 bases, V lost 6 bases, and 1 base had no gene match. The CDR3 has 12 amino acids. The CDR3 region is CASRTGGQPQHF. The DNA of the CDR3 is TGTGCCAGCAGGACAGGGGGACAGCCCCAGCATTTT.

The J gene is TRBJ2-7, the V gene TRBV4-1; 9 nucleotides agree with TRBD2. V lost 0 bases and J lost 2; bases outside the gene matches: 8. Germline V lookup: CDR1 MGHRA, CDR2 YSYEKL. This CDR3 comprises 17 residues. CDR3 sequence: CASSQDLSGGYAYEQYF. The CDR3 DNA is TGCGCCAGCAGCCAAGATCTTAGCGGGGGTTACGCCTACGAGCAGTACTTC.

CDR3 sequence: CASSGTGGMNTEAFF. The CDR3 DNA sequence: TGCGCCAGCAGTGGGACAGGGGGGATGAACACTGAAGCTTTCTTT. V usage is TRBV10-2 and J usage is TRBJ1-1; 10 bases agree with TRBD1. V lost 4 bases to trimming and J lost 0 bases; unmatched junction nucleotides: 2. CDR3 size: 15 residues. Germline CDR1 reads WSHSY; CDR2 reads SAAADI.

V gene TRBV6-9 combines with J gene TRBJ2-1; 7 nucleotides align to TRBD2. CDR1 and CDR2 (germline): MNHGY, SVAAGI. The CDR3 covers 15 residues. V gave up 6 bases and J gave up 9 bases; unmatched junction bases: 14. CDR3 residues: CASRPERGLSPEQFF. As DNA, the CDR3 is TGTGCCAGCAGACCAGAGCGGGGCCTTTCGCCTGAGCAGTTCTTC.

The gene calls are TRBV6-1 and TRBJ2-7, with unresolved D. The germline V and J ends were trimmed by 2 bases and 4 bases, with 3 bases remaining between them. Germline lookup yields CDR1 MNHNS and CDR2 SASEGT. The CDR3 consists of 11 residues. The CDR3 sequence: CASSEYYEQYF. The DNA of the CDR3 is TGTGCCAGCAGTGAATATTACGAGCAGTACTTC.